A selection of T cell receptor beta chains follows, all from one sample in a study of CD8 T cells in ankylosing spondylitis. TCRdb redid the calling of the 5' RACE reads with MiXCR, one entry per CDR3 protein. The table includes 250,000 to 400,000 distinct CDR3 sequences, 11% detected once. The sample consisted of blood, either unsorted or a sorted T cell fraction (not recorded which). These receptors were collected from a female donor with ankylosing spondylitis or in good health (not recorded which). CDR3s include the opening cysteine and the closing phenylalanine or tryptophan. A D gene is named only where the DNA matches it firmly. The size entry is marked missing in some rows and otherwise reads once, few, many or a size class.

CDR3: CSVREDHNSPLHF
DNA: TGCAGCGTTCGGGAGGACCATAATTCACCCCTCCACTTT
J: TRBJ1-6
size: many
D: .
V: TRBV29-1

CDR3: CATSDSLKRNGQFF
DNA: TGTGCCACCAGTGATTCCCTGAAAAGGAATGGGCAGTTCTTC
J: TRBJ2-1
size: many
D: .
V: TRBV24-1

CDR3: CSGFWGQGYEQYF
DNA: TGCAGTGGTTTTTGGGGACAGGGGTACGAGCAGTACTTC
J: TRBJ2-7
size: many
D: TRBD1
V: TRBV20-1

CDR3: CASSLNRGLSGYTF
DNA: TGTGCCAGCAGCCTGAACAGGGGGCTGTCTGGCTACACCTTC
J: TRBJ1-2
size: many
D: TRBD1
V: TRBV5-8

CDR3: CASSPRVRETQYF
DNA: TGTGCCAGCAGTCCCCGGGTCCGGGAGACCCAGTACTTC
J: TRBJ2-5
size: few
D: .
V: TRBV7-6

CDR3: CASSLSGSNSNQPQHF
DNA: TGTGCCAGCAGTTTATCCGGTTCGAATAGCAATCAGCCCCAGCATTTT
J: TRBJ1-5
size: few
D: .
V: TRBV27

CDR3: CSARAPGAAGDYNEQFF
DNA: TGCAGTGCTAGAGCGCCGGGTGCGGCGGGGGACTACAATGAGCAGTTCTTC
J: TRBJ2-1
size: .
D: TRBD2
V: TRBV20-1

CDR3: CASSFTGTTGNTIYF
DNA: TGCGCCAGCAGCTTTACAGGGACTACTGGAAACACCATATATTTT
J: TRBJ1-3
size: .
D: .
V: TRBV5-1

CDR3: CASSLEWRQYGYTF
DNA: TGTGCCAGCAGCTTGGAGTGGCGCCAATATGGCTACACCTTC
J: TRBJ1-2
size: many
D: .
V: TRBV5-6

CDR3: CASSLGTSWSTDTQYF
DNA: TGTGCCAGCAGCCTCGGGACTAGCTGGAGCACAGATACGCAGTATTTT
J: TRBJ2-3
size: .
D: TRBD2
V: TRBV11-2

CDR3: CSALRQAGHTGELFF
DNA: TGCAGTGCCCTACGTCAAGCGGGTCATACCGGGGAGCTGTTTTTT
J: TRBJ2-2
size: .
D: .
V: TRBV20-1

CDR3: CSASGLAGGQETQYF
DNA: TGCAGTGCTAGTGGGCTAGCGGGGGGGCAAGAGACCCAGTACTTC
J: TRBJ2-5
size: few
D: TRBD2
V: TRBV20-1

CDR3: CASCVGGWDIQYF
DNA: TGTGCCAGCTGTGTTGGGGGGTGGGACATTCAGTACTTC
J: TRBJ2-4
size: many
D: .
V: TRBV12-3/TRBV12-4

CDR3: CSAEGGVPNQPQHF
DNA: TGCAGCGCCGAGGGTGGGGTTCCAAATCAGCCCCAGCATTTT
J: TRBJ1-5
size: many
D: .
V: TRBV20-1

CDR3: CASSLEVAGGPRVRRSYNEQFF
DNA: TGCGCCAGCAGCTTGGAGGTAGCGGGAGGGCCCAGGGTAAGAAGATCCTACAATGAGCAGTTCTTC
J: TRBJ2-1
size: .
D: TRBD2
V: TRBV5-1

CDR3: CASSWGAGRATEAFF
DNA: TGCGCCAGCAGCTGGGGCGCAGGGCGGGCCACTGAAGCTTTCTTT
J: TRBJ1-1
size: many
D: .
V: TRBV5-1

CDR3: CASSLGQTRNYGYTF
DNA: TGCGCCAGCAGCTTGGGGCAGACACGTAACTATGGCTACACCTTC
J: TRBJ1-2
size: few
D: .
V: TRBV5-1

CDR3: CASSSRGAKSTDTQYF
DNA: TGTGCCAGCAGCTCGCGGGGGGCTAAGAGCACAGATACGCAGTATTTT
J: TRBJ2-3
size: many
D: TRBD2
V: TRBV5-4

CDR3: CASTPSGYGYTF
DNA: TGTGCCAGCACCCCGTCGGGGTATGGCTACACCTTC
J: TRBJ1-2
size: many
D: .
V: TRBV12-3/TRBV12-4

CDR3: CSVMSGGETQYF
DNA: TGCAGCGTTATGTCAGGGGGAGAGACCCAGTACTTC
J: TRBJ2-5
size: .
D: TRBD1
V: TRBV29-1

CDR3: CSAGGGRYEQFF
DNA: TGCAGTGCCGGAGGCGGGAGGTATGAGCAGTTCTTC
J: TRBJ2-1
size: many
D: TRBD2
V: TRBV20-1

CDR3: CASSLTSGSHKSYEQYF
DNA: TGTGCCAGCAGCTTAACTAGCGGGAGTCATAAATCCTACGAGCAGTACTTC
J: TRBJ2-7
size: many
D: TRBD2
V: TRBV11-2

CDR3: CASSPGTVSSF
DNA: TGTGCCAGCAGCCCCGGGACAGTCTCTTCCTTC
J: TRBJ1-2
size: .
D: TRBD1
V: TRBV6-6

CDR3: CSAAPSGSLRYNEQFF
DNA: TGCAGTGCTGCCCCCAGTGGTAGCCTGAGATACAATGAGCAGTTCTTC
J: TRBJ2-1
size: many
D: .
V: TRBV20-1

CDR3: CAWSPSQGIRQPQHF
DNA: TGTGCCTGGAGTCCCTCACAGGGGATAAGGCAGCCCCAGCATTTT
J: TRBJ1-5
size: .
D: TRBD1
V: TRBV30

CDR3: CSARENAGANVLTF
DNA: TGCAGTGCTAGAGAGAATGCTGGGGCCAACGTCCTGACTTTC
J: TRBJ2-6
size: few
D: .
V: TRBV20-1

CDR3: CASSPPGPYEQYF
DNA: TGTGCCAGCTCACCACCGGGTCCGTACGAGCAGTACTTC
J: TRBJ2-7
size: many
D: .
V: TRBV18

CDR3: CSARSAGGASNQPQHF
DNA: TGCAGTGCTAGATCAGCAGGGGGCGCATCGAATCAGCCCCAGCATTTT
J: TRBJ1-5
size: many
D: TRBD1
V: TRBV20-1

CDR3: CASSLVGGNGNTIYF
DNA: TGCGCCAGCAGCTTGGTGGGAGGAAATGGAAACACCATATATTTT
J: TRBJ1-3
size: few
D: .
V: TRBV5-1

CDR3: CSARGILAGRSSYNEQFF
DNA: TGCAGTGCTAGAGGGATACTAGCGGGGCGGAGCTCCTACAATGAGCAGTTCTTC
J: TRBJ2-1
size: many
D: TRBD2
V: TRBV20-1

CDR3: CASSEDRQALGNEQFF
DNA: TGTGCCAGCAGTGAAGATAGACAGGCCCTTGGCAATGAGCAGTTCTTC
J: TRBJ2-1
size: many
D: .
V: TRBV6-1

CDR3: CASSLQPSVNTDTQYF
DNA: TGCGCCAGCAGCTTGCAACCTAGCGTCAACACAGATACGCAGTATTTT
J: TRBJ2-3
size: few
D: .
V: TRBV5-1